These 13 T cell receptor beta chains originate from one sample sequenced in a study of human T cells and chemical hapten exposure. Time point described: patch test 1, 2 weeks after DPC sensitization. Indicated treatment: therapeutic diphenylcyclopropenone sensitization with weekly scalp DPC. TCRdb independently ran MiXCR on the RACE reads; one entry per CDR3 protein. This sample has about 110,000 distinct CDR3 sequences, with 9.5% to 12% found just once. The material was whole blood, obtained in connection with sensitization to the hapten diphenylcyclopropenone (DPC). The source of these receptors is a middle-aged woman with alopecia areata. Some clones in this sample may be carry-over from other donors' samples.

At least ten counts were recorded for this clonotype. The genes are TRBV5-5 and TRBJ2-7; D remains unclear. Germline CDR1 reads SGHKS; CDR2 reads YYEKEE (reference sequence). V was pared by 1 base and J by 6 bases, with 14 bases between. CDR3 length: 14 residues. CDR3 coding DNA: TGTGCCAGCAGCTTGCAGTGGGAATTGGGCGAGCAGTACTTC. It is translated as CASSLQWELGEQYF. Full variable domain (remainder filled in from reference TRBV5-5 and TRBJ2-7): DAGVTQSPTHLIKTRGQQVTLRCSPISGHKSVSWYQQVLGQGPQFIFQYYEKEERGRGNFPDRFSARQFPNYSSELNVNALLLGDSALYLCASSLQWELGEQYFGPGTRLTVT.

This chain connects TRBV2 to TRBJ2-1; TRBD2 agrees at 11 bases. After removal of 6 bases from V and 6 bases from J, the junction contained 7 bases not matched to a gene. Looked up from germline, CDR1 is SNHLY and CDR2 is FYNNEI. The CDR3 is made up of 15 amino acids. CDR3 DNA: TGTGCCAGCAGCGAACTAGCGGGAGCTTCCAATGAGCAGTTCTTC. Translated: CASSELAGASNEQFF.

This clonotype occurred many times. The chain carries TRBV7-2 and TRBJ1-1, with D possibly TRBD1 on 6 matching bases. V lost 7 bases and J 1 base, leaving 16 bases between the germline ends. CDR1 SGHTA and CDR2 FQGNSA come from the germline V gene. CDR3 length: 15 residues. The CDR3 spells CASTDGDRPNTEAFF. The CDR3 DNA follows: TGTGCCAGCACCGACGGCGACAGGCCGAACACTGAAGCTTTCTTT.

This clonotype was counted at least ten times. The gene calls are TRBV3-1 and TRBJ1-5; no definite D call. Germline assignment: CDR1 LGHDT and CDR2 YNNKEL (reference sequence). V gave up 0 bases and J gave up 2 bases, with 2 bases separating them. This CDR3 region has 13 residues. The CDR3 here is CASSQDGNQPQHF. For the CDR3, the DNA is TGTGCCAGCAGCCAAGATGGCAATCAGCCCCAGCATTTT.

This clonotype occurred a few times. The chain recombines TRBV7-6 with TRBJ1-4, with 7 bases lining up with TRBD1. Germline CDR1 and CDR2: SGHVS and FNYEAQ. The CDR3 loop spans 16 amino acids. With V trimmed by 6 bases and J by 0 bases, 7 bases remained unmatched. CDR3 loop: CASSSGQAATNEKLFF. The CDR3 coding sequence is TGTGCCAGCAGTTCAGGACAGGCCGCAACTAATGAAAAACTGTTTTTT. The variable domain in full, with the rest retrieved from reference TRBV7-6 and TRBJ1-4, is GAGVSQSPRYKVTKRGQDVALRCDPISGHVSLYWYRQALGQGPEFLTYFNYEAQQDKSGLPNDRFSAERPEGSISTLTIQRTEQRDSAMYRCASSSGQAATNEKLFFGSGTQLSVL.

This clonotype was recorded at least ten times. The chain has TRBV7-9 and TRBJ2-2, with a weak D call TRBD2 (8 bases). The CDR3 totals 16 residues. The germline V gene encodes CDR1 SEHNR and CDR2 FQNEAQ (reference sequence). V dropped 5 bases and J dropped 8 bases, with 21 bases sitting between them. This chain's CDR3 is CASSRQTSATGGELFF. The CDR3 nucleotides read TGTGCCAGCAGCAGACAGACTAGCGCGACAGGGGGGGAGCTGTTTTTT.

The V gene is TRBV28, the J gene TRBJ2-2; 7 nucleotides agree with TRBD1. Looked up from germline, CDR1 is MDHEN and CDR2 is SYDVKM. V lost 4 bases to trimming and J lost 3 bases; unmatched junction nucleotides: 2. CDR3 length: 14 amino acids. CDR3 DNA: TGTGCCAGCAGTTCCGACAGGGACACCGGGGAGCTGTTTTTT. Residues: CASSSDRDTGELFF.

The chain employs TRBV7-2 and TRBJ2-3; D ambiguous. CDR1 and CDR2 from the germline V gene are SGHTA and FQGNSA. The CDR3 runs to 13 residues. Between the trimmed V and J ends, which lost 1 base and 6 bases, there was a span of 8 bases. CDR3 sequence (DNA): TGTGCCAGCAGCTTAGGTGCGATCGATACGCAGTATTTT. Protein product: CASSLGAIDTQYF.

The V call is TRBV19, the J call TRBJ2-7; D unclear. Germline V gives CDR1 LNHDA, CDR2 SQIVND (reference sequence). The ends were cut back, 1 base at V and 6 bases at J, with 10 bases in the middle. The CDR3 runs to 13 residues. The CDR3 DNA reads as TGTGCCAGTAGTATAGCCCAAGACGGCGAGCAGTACTTC. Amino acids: CASSIAQDGEQYF.

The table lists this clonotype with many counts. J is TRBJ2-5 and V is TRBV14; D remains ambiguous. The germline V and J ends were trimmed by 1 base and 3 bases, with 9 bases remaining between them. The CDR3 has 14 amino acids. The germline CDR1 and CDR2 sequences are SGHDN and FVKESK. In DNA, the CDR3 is TGTGCCAGCAGCCAAGGAACCAGAAAAGAGACCCAGTACTTC. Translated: CASSQGTRKETQYF.

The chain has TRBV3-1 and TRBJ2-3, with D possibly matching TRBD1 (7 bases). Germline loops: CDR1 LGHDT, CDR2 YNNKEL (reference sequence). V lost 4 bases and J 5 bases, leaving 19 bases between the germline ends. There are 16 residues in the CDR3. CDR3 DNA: TGTGCCAGCAGCCGCGCCCAGACAGGGAGGAGAGATACGCAGTATTTT. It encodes CASSRAQTGRRDTQYF.

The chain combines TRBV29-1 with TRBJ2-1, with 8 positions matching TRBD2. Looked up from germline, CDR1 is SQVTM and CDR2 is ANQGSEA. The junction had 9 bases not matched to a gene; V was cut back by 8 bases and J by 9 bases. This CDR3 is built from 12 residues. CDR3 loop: CSSGGGSGEQFF. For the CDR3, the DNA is TGCAGCTCCGGGGGGGGTTCGGGTGAGCAGTTCTTC.

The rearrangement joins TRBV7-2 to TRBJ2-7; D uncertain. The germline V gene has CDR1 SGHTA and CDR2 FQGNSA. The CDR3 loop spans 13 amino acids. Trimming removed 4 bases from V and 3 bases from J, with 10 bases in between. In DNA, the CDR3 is TGTGCCAGCAGCTCCGAGGCGCTCTACGAGCAGTACTTC. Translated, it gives CASSSEALYEQYF.